Below are 2 T cell receptor beta chains sequenced from a single sample in a study of cytomegalovirus exposure and HLA in healthy donors. Use of 60 Vbeta and 13 Jbeta primers characterized the PCR. Libraries were prepared by immunoSEQ multiplex PCR; TCRdb keeps only in-frame clonotypes and omits some of them. The sample gives 85,000 to 120,000 clones, about four fifths of which show up once; about 6% is in the top ten. The sample consisted of PBMCs. The receptors derive from a woman aged 50 to 65 in good health and CMV-seropositive.

The V call is TRBV14, the J call TRBJ2-5, with D perhaps matching TRBD2 (7 bases). CDR1 and CDR2 (germline): SGHDN, FVKESK. This CDR3 is built from 14 residues. V was trimmed by 4 bases and J by 7 bases, leaving 16 bases between them. CDR3 coding DNA: TGTGCCAGCAGCCCGGGGGGCGTCGCTGTGACCCAGTACTTC. Amino acid sequence: CASSPGGVAVTQYF.

The chain has TRBV28 and TRBJ1-3; tentatively, D is TRBD1 (5 bases). The CDR3 consists of 15 residues. The V and J ends lost 7 bases and 0 bases respectively, with 13 bases between them. CDR1 MDHEN and CDR2 SYDVKM come from the germline V gene. CDR3 loop: CASTGTPSSGNTIYF. The CDR3 coding sequence is TGTGCCAGCACCGGGACTCCTAGCTCTGGAAACACCATATATTTT.